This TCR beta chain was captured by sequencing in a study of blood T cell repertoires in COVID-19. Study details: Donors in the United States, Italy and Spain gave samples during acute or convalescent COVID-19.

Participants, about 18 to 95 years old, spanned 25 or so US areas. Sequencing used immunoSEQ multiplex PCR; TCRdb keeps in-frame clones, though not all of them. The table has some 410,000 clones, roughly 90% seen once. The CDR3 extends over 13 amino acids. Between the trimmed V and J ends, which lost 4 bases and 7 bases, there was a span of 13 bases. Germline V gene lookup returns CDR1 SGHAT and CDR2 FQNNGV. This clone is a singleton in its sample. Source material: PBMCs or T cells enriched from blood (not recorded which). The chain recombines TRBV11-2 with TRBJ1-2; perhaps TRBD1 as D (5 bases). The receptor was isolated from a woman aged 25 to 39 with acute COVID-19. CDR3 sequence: CASSSRVGGGYTF. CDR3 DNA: TGTGCCAGCAGCTCAAGAGTGGGGGGTGGCTACACCTTC.